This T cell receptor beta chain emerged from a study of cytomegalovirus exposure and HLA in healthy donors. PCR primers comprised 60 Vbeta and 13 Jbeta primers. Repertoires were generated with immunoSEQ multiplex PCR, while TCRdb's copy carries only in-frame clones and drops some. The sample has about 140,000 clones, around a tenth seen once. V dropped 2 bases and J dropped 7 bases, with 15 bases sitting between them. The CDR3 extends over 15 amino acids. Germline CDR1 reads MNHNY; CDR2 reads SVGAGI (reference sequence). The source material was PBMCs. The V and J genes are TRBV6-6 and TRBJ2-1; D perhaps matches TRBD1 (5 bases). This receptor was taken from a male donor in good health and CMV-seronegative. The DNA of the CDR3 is TGTGCCAGCAGTTACCCGGAGAAGGGGTATAATGAGCAGTTCTTC. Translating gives CASSYPEKGYNEQFF.